Shown below are 3 T cell receptor beta chains from a single sample sequenced in a study of blood T cell repertoires in COVID-19. TCRdb's table, derived via immunoSEQ multiplex PCR, lists solely in-frame clones and lacks some. The sample shows about 350,000 clones, more than 70% of them seen only once. The sample was PBMCs or T cells enriched from blood (not recorded which). The receptors stem from a woman under 40 who had recovered from COVID-19.

This chain uses TRBV7-2 with TRBJ1-4; D might be TRBD1 (6 bases). Germline V lookup: CDR1 SGHTA, CDR2 FQGNSA. The CDR3 is made up of 14 amino acids. V was shortened by 5 bases and J by 5 bases, with 12 bases between the two germline ends. The CDR3 coding sequence is TGTGCCAGCAGCATCGACAGGTACAATGAAAAACTGTTTTTT. As protein: CASSIDRYNEKLFF.

The genes are TRBV4-1 and TRBJ2-3; 7 nucleotides align to TRBD1. The trim removed 1 base at V and 4 bases at J, leaving 11 bases unmatched. The length of the CDR3 is 17 residues. CDR1 and CDR2 (germline): MGHRA, YSYEKL. The CDR3 loop is CASSQGLTGLRSDTQYF. DNA of the CDR3: TGCGCCAGCAGCCAAGGCTTGACAGGGCTAAGGTCAGATACGCAGTATTTT.

Details on this clone: This sample also contains other DNA sequences that code for the same CDR3. The chain uses TRBV2 and TRBJ1-5, with D possibly TRBD1 on 5 matching bases. The ends were cut back, 2 bases at V and 4 bases at J, with 6 bases in the middle. CDR3 size: 13 residues. CDR1 and CDR2 (germline): SNHLY, FYNNEI. CDR3 loop: CASSEQGNQPQHF. The CDR3 DNA sequence: TGTGCCAGCAGTGAACAGGGTAATCAGCCCCAGCATTTT. Full variable domain (remainder filled in from reference TRBV2 and TRBJ1-5): EPEVTQTPSHQVTQMGQEVILRCVPISNHLYFYWYRQILGQKVEFLVSFYNNEISEKSEIFDDQFSVERPDGSNFTLKIRSTKLEDSAMYFCASSEQGNQPQHFGDGTRLSIL.